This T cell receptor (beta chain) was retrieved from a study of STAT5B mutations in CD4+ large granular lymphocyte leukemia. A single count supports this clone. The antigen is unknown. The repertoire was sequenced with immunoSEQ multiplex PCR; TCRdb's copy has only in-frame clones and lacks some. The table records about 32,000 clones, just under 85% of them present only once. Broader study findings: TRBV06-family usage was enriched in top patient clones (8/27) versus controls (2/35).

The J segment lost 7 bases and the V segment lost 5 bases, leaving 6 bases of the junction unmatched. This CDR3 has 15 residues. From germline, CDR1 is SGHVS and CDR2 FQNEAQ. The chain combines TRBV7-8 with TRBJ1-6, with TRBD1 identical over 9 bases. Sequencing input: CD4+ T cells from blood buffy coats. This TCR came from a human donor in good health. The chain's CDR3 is CASSGRTGVNSPLHF. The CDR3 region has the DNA TGTGCCAGCAGCGGGCGGACAGGGGTAAATTCACCCCTCCACTTT.